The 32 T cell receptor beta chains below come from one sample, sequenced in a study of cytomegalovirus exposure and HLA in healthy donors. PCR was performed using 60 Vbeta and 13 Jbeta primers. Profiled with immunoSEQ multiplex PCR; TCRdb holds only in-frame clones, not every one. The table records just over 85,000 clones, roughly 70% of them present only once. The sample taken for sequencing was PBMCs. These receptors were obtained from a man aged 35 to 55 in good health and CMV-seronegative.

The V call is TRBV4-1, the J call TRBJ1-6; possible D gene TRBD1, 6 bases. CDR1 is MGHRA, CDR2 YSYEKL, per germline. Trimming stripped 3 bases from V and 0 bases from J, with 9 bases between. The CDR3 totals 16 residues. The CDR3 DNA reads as TGCGCCAGCAGCCAGGGGGCGAGCTCCTATAATTCACCCCTCCACTTT. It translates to CASSQGASSYNSPLHF.

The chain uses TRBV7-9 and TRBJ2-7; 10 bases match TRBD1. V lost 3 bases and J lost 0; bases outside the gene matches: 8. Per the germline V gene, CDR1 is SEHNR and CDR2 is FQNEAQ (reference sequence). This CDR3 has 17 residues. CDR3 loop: CASSFGDRGLLSYEQYF. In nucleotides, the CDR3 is TGTGCCAGCAGCTTCGGGGACAGGGGCCTTCTCTCCTACGAGCAGTACTTC.

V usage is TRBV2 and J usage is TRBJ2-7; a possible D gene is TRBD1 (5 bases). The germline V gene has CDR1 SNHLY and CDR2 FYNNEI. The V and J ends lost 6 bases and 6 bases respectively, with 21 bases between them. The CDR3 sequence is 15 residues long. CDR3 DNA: TGTGCCAGCAGCGACAGAGATCCCCCTTTCAGCGAGCAGTACTTC. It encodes CASSDRDPPFSEQYF.

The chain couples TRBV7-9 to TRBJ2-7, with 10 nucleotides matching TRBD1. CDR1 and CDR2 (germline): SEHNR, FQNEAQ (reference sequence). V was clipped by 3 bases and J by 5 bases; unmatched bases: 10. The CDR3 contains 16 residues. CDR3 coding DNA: TGTGCCAGCAGCTTTGGCCTCGGGACAGGGGACAACGAGCAGTACTTC. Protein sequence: CASSFGLGTGDNEQYF.

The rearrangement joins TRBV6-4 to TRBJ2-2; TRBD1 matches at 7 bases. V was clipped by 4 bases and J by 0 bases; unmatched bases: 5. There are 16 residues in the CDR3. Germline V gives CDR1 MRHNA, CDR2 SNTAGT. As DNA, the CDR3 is TGTGCCAGCAGTGCCGGACAGGAACCGAACACCGGGGAGCTGTTTTTT. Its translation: CASSAGQEPNTGELFF.

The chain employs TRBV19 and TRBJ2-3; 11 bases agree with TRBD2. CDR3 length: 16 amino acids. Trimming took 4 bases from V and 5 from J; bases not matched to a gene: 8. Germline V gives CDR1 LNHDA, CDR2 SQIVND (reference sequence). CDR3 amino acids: CASSTIAGGPGDTQYF. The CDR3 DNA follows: TGTGCCAGTAGTACTATAGCGGGGGGGCCGGGAGATACGCAGTATTTT.

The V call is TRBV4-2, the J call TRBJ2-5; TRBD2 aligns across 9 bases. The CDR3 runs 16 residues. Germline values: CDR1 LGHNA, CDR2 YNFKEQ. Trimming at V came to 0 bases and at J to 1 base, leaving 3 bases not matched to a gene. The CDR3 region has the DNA TGTGCCAGCAGCCAAGACTTGCGGGGGGGCCAAGAGACCCAGTACTTC. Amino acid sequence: CASSQDLRGGQETQYF.

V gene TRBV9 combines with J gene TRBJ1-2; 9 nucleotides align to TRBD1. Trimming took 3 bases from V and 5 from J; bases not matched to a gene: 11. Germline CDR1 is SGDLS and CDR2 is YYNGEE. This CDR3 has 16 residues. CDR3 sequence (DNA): TGTGCCAGCAGCGGTACAGGGGGCGGCCCGAGGTATGGCTACACCTTC. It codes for CASSGTGGGPRYGYTF.

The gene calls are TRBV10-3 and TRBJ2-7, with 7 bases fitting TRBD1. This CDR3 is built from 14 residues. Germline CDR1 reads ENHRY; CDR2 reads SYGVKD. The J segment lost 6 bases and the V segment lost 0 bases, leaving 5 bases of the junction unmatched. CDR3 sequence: CAISESQGLSEQYF. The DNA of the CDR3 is TGTGCCATCAGTGAGTCACAGGGGCTCTCCGAGCAGTACTTC.

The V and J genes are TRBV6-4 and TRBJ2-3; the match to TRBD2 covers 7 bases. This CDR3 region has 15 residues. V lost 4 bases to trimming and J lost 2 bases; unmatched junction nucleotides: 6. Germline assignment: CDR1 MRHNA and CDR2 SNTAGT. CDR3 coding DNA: TGTGCCAGCAGTGTTTCTAGCGGATCCACAGATACGCAGTATTTT. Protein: CASSVSSGSTDTQYF.

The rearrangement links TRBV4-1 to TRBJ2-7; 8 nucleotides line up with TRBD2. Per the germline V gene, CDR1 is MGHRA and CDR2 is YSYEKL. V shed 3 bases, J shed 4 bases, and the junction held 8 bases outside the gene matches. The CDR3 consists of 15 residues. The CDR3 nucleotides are TGCGCCAGCAGCCATGATCGGGGCGGGGGGTACGAGCAGTACTTC. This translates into CASSHDRGGGYEQYF.

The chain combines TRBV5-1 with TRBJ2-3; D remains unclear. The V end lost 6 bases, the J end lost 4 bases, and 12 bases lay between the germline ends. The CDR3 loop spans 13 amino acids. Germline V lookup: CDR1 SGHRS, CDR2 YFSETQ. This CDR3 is CASIPESADTQYF. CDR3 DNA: TGCGCCAGCATACCCGAGAGCGCAGATACGCAGTATTTT.

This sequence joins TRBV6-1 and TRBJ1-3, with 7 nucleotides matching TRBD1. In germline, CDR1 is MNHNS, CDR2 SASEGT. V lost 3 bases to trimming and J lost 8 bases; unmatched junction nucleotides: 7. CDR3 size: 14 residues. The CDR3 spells CASSEDRMRDTIYF. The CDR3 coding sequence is TGTGCCAGCAGTGAGGACAGGATGCGGGACACCATATATTTT.

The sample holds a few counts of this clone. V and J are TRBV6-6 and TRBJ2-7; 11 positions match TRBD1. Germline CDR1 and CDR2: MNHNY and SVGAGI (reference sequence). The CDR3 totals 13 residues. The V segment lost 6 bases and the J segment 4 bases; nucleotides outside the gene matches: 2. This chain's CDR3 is CASRDRGRYEQYF. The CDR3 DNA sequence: TGTGCCAGCAGGGACAGGGGGCGGTACGAGCAGTACTTC.

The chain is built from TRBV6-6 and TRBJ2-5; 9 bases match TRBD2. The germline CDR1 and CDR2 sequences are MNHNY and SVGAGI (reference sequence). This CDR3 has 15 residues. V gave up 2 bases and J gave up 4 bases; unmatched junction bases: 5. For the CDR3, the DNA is TGTGCCAGCAGTTACCCGGGCGGGGGGGGAGAGACCCAGTACTTC. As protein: CASSYPGGGGETQYF.

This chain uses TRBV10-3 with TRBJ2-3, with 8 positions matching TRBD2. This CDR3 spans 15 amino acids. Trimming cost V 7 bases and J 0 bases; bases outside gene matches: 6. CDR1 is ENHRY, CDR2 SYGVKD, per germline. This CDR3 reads CAIKAERGSTDTQYF. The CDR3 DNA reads TGTGCCATCAAGGCGGAGCGGGGGAGCACAGATACGCAGTATTTT.

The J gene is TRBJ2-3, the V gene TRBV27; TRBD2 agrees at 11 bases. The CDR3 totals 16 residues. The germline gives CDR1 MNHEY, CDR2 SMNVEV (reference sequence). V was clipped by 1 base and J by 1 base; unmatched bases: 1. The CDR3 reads CASSLLLAGGTDTQYF. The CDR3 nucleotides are TGTGCCAGCAGTTTATTACTAGCGGGGGGCACAGATACGCAGTATTTT.

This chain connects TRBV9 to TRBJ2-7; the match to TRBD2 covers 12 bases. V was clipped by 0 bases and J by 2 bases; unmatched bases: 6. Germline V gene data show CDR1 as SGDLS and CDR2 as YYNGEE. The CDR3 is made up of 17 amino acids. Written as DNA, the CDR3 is TGTGCCAGCAGCGTAGATGCTAGCGGGGGGGCGACCTACGAGCAGTACTTC. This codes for CASSVDASGGATYEQYF.

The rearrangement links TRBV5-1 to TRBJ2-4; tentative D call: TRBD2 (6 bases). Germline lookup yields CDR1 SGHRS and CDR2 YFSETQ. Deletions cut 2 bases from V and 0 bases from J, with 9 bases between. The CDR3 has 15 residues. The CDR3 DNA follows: TGCGCCAGCAGCTTAGCGGGTGTAGCCAAAAACATTCAGTACTTC. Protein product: CASSLAGVAKNIQYF.

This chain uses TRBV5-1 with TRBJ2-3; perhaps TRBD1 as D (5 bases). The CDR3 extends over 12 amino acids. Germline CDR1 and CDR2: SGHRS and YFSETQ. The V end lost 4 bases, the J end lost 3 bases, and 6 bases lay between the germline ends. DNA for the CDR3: TGCGCCAGCAGCCCAGGGACAGATACGCAGTATTTT. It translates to CASSPGTDTQYF.

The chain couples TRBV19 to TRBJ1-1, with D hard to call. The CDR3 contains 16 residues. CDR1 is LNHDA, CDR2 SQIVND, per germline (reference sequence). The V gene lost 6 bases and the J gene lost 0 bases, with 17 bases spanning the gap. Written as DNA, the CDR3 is TGTGCCAGTAGAGAAAACAGAGGGCGAATGAACACTGAAGCTTTCTTT. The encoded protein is CASRENRGRMNTEAFF.

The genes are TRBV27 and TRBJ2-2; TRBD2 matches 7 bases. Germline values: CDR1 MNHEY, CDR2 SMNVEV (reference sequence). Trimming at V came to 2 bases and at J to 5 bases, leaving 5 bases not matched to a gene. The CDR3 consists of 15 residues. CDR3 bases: TGTGCCAGCAGTTTACTAGCGGTTTTTACCGGGGAGCTGTTTTTT. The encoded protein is CASSLLAVFTGELFF.

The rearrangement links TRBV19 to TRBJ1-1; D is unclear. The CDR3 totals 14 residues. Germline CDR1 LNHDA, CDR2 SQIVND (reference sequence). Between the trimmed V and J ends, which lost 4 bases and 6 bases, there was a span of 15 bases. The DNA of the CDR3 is TGTGCCAGTAGTAATATCGTCATACGGTCTGAAGCTTTCTTT. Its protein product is CASSNIVIRSEAFF.

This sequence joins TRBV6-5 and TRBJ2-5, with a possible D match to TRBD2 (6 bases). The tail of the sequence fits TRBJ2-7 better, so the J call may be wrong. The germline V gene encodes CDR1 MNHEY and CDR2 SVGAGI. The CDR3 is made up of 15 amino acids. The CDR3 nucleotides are TGTGCCAGCAGTTATGTCATCGCGGGGCCCTACGAGCAGTACTTC. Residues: CASSYVIAGPYEQYF.

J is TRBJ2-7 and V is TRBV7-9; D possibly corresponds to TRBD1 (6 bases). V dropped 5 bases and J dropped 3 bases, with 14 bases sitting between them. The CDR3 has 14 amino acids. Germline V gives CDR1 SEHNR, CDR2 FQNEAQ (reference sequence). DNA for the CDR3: TGTGCCAGCAGCAACTCGACAGGACTCTACGAGCAGTACTTC. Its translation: CASSNSTGLYEQYF.

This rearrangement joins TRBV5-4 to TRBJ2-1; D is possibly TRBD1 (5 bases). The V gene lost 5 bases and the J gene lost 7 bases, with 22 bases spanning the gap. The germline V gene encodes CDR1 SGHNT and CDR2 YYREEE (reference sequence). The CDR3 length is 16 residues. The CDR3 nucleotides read TGTGCCAGCAGTACGGACCAACGGCAGGGTTGGAATGAGCAGTTCTTC. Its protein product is CASSTDQRQGWNEQFF.

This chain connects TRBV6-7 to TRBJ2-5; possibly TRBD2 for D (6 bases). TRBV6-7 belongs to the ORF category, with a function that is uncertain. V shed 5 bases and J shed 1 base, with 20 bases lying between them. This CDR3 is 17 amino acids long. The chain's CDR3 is CASSTHPPRGPQETQYF. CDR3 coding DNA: TGTGCCAGCAGTACCCACCCTCCGCGGGGACCCCAAGAGACCCAGTACTTC.

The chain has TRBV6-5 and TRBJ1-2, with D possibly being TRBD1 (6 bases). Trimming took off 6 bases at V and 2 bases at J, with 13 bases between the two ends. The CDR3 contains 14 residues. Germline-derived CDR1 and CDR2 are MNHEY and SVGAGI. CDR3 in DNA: TGTGCCAGCAGCACCGGGACAACGAACTATGGCTACACCTTC. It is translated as CASSTGTTNYGYTF.

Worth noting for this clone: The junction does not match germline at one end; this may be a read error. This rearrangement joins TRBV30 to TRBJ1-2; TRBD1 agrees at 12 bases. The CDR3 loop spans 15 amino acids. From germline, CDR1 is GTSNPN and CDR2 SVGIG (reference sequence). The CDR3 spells CAWSWNLGTGGGDAF. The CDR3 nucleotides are TGTGCCTGGAGCTGGAACCTCGGGACAGGGGGCGGTGACGCCTTC.

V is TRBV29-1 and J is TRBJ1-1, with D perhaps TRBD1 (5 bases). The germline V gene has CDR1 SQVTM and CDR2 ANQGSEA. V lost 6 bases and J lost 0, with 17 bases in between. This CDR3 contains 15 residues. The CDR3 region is CSVGGGWGMNTEAFF. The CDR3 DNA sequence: TGCAGCGTCGGGGGAGGTTGGGGGATGAACACTGAAGCTTTCTTT.

The CDR3 here is CASSQGGASYNSPLHF. CDR3 coding DNA: TGTGCCAGCTCCCAGGGAGGGGCTTCCTATAATTCACCCCTCCACTTT. The rearrangement joins TRBV11-2 to TRBJ1-6, with a weak D call TRBD1 (5 bases). The CDR3 totals 16 residues. With 8 bases removed from V and 1 base from J, the gap between germline ends came to 15 bases. CDR1 SGHAT and CDR2 FQNNGV come from the germline V gene.

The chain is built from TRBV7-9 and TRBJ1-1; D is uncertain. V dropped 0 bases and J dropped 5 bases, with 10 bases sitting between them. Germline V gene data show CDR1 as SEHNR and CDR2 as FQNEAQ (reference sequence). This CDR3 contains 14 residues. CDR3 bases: TGTGCCAGCAGCTTAGCCGGGTGGAGGACTGAAGCTTTCTTT. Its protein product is CASSLAGWRTEAFF.